The clone carrying this TCR beta chain was observed a handful of times. The data are from a study of T cells after yellow fever vaccination. TCRdb reprocessed the 5' RACE reads with MiXCR, giving one entry per CDR3 protein. The data hold approximately 140,000 distinct CDR3 sequences, with roughly 8% observed a single time. This CDR3 is built from 11 residues. Trimming stripped 4 bases from V and 7 bases from J, with 2 bases between. The sample in question was CD4+ T cells sorted from PBMCs, obtained 5 days after the yellow fever booster vaccination. This clonotype was obtained from a man aged 25 to 40 who received the YFV17D yellow fever vaccine. The chain uses TRBV12-3 or TRBV12-4 and TRBJ1-6; D gene ambiguous. The CDR3 nucleotides read TGTGCCAGCAGTTACAATTCACCCCTCCACTTT. This sequence encodes CASSYNSPLHF.